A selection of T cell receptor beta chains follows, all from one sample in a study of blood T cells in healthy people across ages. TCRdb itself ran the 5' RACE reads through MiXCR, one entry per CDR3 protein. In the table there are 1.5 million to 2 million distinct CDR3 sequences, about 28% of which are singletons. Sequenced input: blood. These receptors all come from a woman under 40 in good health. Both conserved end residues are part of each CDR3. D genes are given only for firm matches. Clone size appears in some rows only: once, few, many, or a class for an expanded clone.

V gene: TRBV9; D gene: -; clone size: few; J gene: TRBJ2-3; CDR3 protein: CASSVDVARSTDTQYF; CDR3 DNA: TGTGCCAGCAGCGTAGATGTGGCTAGGAGCACAGATACGCAGTATTTT
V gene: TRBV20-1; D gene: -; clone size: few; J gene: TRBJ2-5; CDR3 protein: CSADGRVQETQYF; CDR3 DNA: TGCAGTGCTGATGGAAGGGTCCAAGAGACCCAGTACTTC
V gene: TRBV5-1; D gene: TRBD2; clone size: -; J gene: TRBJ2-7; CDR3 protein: CASSNPGTSGGFSYEQYF; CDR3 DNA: TGCGCCAGCAGCAACCCCGGGACTAGCGGGGGTTTCTCCTACGAGCAGTACTTC
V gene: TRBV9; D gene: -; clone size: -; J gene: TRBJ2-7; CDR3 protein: CASSVSPSWGCEQYF; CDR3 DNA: TGTGCCAGCAGCGTCTCCCCTTCCTGGGGCTGCGAGCAGTACTTC
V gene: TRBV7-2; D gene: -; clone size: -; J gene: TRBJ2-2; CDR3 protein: CASSLSGRRNTGELFF; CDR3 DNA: TGTGCCAGCAGCCTCTCCGGCCGCCGGAACACCGGGGAGCTGTTTTTT
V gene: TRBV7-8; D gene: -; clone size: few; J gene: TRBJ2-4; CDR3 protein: CASSPLGGAGDIQYF; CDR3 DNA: TGTGCCAGCAGCCCCTTGGGGGGGGCCGGAGACATTCAGTACTTC
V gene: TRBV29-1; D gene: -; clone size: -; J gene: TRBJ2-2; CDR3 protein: CSVPDITGELFF; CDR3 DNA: TGCAGCGTTCCAGACATCACCGGGGAGCTGTTTTTT
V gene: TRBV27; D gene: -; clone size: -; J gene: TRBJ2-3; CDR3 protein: CASSFLISDSTDTQYF; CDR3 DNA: TGTGCCAGCAGTTTCCTAATTTCGGACAGCACAGATACGCAGTATTTT
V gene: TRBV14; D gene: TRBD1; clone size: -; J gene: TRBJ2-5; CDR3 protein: CASSQEFRGKTQYF; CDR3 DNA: TGTGCCAGCAGCCAAGAATTCAGGGGGAAGACCCAGTACTTC
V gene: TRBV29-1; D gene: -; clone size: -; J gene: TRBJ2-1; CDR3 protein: CSASPVSSSYNEQFF; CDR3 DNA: TGCAGCGCCTCCCCCGTCAGCAGCTCCTACAATGAGCAGTTCTTC
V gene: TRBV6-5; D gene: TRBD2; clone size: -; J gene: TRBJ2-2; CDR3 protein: CTSRASGMNTGELFF; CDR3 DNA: TGTACCAGCAGAGCTAGCGGGATGAACACCGGGGAGCTGTTTTTT
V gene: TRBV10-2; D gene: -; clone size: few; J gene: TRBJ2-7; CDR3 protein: CASSKIQGEQYF; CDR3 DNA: TGCGCCAGCAGTAAGATCCAAGGCGAGCAGTACTTC
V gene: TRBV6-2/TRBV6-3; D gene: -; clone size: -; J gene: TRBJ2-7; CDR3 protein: CASSLSTKGEQYF; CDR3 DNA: TGTGCCAGCAGTCTCTCAACGAAGGGCGAGCAGTACTTC
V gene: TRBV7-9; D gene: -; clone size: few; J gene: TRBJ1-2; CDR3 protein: CASSLGQWAGYTF; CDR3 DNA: TGTGCCAGCAGCTTAGGCCAATGGGCAGGCTACACCTTC
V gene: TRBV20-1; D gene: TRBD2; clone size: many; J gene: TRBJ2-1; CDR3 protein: CSARDRSWREDYNEQFF; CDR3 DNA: TGCAGTGCTAGAGATCGCTCTTGGCGGGAGGACTACAATGAGCAGTTCTTC
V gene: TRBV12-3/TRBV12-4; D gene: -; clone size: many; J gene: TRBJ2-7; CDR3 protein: CASSFQGGDYEQYF; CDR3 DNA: TGTGCCAGCAGTTTCCAGGGCGGGGACTACGAGCAGTACTTC
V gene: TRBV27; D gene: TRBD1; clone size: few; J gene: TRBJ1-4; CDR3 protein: CASSTGVPNEKLFF; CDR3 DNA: TGTGCCAGTTCGACAGGGGTCCCTAATGAAAAACTGTTTTTT
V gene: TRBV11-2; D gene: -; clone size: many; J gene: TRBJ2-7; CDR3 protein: CASSFSMGNSYEQYF; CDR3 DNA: TGTGCCAGCAGCTTCTCAATGGGGAACAGCTACGAGCAGTACTTC
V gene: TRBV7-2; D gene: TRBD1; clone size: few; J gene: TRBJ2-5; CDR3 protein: CARSPQGAEETQYF; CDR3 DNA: TGTGCCCGCAGCCCACAGGGGGCGGAAGAGACCCAGTACTTC
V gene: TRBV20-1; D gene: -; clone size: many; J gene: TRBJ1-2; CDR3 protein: CSASTREVYGYTF; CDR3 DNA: TGCAGTGCTAGTACCAGGGAAGTCTATGGCTACACCTTC
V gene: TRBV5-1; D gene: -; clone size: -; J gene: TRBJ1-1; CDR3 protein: CASSKGPGDTEAFF; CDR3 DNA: TGCGCCAGCAGCAAGGGACCCGGGGACACTGAAGCTTTCTTT
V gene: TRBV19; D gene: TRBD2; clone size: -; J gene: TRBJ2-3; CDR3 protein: CASEPGLAGENTQYF; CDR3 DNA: TGTGCCAGTGAGCCGGGACTAGCGGGAGAAAATACGCAGTATTTT
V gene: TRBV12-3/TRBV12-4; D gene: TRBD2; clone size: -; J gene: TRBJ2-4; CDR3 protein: CASSLRAREGKNIQYF; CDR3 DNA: TGTGCCAGCAGTTTACGGGCCAGGGAGGGCAAAAACATTCAGTACTTC
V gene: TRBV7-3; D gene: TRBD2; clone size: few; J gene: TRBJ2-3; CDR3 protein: CASSFLAETDTQYF; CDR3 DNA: TGTGCCAGCAGCTTTCTAGCGGAGACAGATACGCAGTATTTT
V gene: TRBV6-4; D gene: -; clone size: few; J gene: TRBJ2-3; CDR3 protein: CASSADESSTDTQYF; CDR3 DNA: TGTGCCAGCAGTGCCGACGAGTCTAGCACAGATACGCAGTATTTT
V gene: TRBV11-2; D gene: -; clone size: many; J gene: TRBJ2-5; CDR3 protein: CASSLDLTETQYF; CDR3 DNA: TGTGCCAGCAGCTTAGATTTAACGGAGACCCAGTACTTC
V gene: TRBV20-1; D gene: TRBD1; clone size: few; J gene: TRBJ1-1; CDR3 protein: CSAQGVTEAFF; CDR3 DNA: TGCAGTGCTCAGGGGGTAACTGAAGCTTTCTTT
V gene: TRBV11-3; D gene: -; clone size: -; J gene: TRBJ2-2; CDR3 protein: CASSPGTERGGELFF; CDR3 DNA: TGTGCCAGCAGCCCCGGGACCGAGAGGGGCGGGGAGCTGTTTTTT
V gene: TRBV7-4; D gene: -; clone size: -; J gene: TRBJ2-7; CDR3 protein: CASSHPKGRGAYEQYF; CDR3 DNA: TGTGCCAGCAGCCATCCTAAGGGGCGGGGAGCCTACGAGCAGTACTTC
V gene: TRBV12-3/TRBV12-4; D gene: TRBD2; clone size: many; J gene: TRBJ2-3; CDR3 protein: CASSLVLAGAYF; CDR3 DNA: TGTGCCAGCAGTTTAGTACTAGCGGGAGCGTATTTT
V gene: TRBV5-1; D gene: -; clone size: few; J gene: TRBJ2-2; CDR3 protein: CASSLAVGRAPGELFF; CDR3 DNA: TGCGCCAGCAGCTTGGCCGTCGGCAGGGCGCCCGGGGAGCTGTTTTTT
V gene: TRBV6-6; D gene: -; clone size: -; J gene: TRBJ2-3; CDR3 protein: CASSFPGTSTQYF; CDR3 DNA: TGTGCCAGCAGTTTCCCCGGGACCTCGACGCAGTATTTT
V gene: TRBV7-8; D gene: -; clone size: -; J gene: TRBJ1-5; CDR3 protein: CASSQERGGGGPQHF; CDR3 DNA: TGTGCCAGCAGCCAGGAGAGGGGCGGCGGGGGGCCCCAGCATTTT
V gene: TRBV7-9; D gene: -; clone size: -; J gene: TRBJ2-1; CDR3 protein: CASTEGGGPFNEQFF; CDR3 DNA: TGTGCCAGCACGGAGGGGGGAGGGCCCTTCAATGAGCAGTTCTTC
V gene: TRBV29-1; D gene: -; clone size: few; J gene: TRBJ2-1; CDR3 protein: CSVVRGAVSYNEQFF; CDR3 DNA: TGCAGCGTTGTCCGGGGAGCCGTCTCCTACAATGAGCAGTTCTTC
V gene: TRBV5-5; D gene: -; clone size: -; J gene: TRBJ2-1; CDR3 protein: CASRLWTASSYNEQFF; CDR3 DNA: TGTGCCAGCCGACTCTGGACAGCCAGCTCCTACAATGAGCAGTTCTTC
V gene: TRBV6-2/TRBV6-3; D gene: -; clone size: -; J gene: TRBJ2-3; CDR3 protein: CASRARRGTDTQYF; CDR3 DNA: TGCGCCAGCAGGGCTCGGAGGGGCACAGATACGCAGTATTTT
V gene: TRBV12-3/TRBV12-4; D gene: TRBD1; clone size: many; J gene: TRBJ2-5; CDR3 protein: CASSSRTGRQETQYF; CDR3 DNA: TGTGCCAGCAGTTCACGGACAGGGCGACAAGAGACCCAGTACTTC
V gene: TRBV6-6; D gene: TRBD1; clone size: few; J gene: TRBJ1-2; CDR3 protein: CASRNRDRGYGYTF; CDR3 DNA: TGTGCCAGCAGAAACCGGGACAGGGGATATGGCTACACCTTC
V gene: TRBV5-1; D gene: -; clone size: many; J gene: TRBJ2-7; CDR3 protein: CASSNWPDSYEQYF; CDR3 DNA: TGCGCCAGCAGCAATTGGCCCGACTCCTACGAGCAGTACTTC
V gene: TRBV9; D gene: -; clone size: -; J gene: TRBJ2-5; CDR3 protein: CASSVGVGSLGGTQYF; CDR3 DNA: TGTGCCAGCAGCGTTGGGGTCGGGAGTCTCGGAGGGACCCAGTACTTC
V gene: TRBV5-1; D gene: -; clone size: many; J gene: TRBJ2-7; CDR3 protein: CASSFQGPYEQYF; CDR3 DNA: TGCGCCAGCAGCTTTCAGGGCCCCTACGAGCAGTACTTC
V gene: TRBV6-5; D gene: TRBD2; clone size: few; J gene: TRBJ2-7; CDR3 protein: CASSYPTSGRAGSYEQYF; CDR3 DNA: TGTGCCAGCAGTTATCCGACTAGCGGGAGGGCCGGTTCCTACGAGCAGTACTTC
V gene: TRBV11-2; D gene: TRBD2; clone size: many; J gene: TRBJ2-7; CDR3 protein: CASSPVRTSHSYEQYF; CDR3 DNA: TGTGCCAGCAGTCCGGTCCGGACTAGCCACTCCTACGAGCAGTACTTC
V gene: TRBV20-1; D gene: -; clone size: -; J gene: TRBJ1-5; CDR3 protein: CSARGRRTDYSNQPQHF; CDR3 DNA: TGCAGTGCTAGAGGACGACGTACGGATTATAGCAATCAGCCCCAGCATTTT
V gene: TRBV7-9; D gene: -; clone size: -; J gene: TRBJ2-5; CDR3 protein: CASTQMNGVGETQYF; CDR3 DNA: TGTGCCAGCACCCAAATGAATGGGGTCGGGGAGACCCAGTACTTC
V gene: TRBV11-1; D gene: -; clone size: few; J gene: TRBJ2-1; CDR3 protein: CASSSSMGTYNEQFF; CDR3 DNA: TGTGCCAGCAGCTCCTCAATGGGTACCTACAATGAGCAGTTCTTC
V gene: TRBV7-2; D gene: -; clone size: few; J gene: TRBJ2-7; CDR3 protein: CASSQGPTGQYF; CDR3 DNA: TGTGCCAGTTCCCAAGGTCCGACCGGGCAGTACTTC
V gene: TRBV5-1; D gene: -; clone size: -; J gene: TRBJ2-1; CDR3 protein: CDSSGGRGDEQFF; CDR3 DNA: TGCGACAGCAGTGGTGGGAGAGGGGATGAGCAGTTCTTC
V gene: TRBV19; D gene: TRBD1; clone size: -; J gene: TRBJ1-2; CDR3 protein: CASSTTGQGNYGYTF; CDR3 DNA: TGTGCCAGTAGTACCACGGGACAGGGGAACTATGGCTACACCTTC
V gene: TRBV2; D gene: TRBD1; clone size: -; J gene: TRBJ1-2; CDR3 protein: CACSRDRNPYGYTF; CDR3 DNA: TGTGCCTGCAGTAGGGACAGAAACCCCTATGGCTACACCTTC
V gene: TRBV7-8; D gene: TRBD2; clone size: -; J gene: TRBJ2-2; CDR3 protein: CALRSFGREGKTGELFF; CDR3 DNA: TGTGCCCTCCGGTCTTTCGGGCGGGAGGGAAAAACTGGGGAGCTGTTTTTT
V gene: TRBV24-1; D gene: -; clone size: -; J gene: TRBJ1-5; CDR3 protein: CATSDPGDSNQPQHF; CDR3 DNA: TGTGCCACCAGTGATCCCGGGGACAGCAATCAGCCCCAGCATTTT
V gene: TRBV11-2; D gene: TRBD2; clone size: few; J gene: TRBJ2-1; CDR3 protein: CASTGTSYNEQFF; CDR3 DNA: TGTGCCAGTACCGGGACTAGCTACAATGAGCAGTTCTTC
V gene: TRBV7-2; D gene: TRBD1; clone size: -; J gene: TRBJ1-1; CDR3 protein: CASSLVGQGVTEAFF; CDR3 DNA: TGTGCCAGCAGCTTAGTAGGACAGGGCGTTACTGAAGCTTTCTTT